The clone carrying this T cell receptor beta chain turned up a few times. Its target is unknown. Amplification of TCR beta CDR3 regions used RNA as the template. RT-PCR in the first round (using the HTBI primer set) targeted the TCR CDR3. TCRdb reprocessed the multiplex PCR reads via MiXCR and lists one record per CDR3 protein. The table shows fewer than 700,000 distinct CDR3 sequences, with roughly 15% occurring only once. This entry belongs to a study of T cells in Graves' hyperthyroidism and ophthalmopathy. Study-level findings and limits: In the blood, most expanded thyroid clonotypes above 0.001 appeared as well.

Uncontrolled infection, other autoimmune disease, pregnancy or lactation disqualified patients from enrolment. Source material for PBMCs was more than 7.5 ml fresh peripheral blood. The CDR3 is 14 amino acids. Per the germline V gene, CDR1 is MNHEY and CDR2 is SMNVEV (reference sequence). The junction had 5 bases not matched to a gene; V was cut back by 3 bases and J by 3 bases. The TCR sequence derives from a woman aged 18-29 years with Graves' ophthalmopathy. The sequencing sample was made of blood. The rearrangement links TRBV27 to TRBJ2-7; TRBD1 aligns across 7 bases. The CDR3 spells CASSFGDSLYEQYF. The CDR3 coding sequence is TGTGCCAGCAGTTTCGGGGACAGCCTCTACGAGCAGTACTTC.